This T cell receptor (beta chain) was retrieved from a study of T cell repertoires in cytomegalovirus infection. Study-level information: Public TCR beta signatures provided an indication of both CMV infection and a matching HLA type.

This clonotype was observed a handful of times. Its antigen is unknown. Study observations and caveats: CMV carriers with the relevant HLA were identified by cumulative public TCR beta family frequency.

TCRdb recomputed calls from the reads with MiXCR, one row per CDR3 protein. This sample has fewer than 950,000 distinct CDR3 sequences, with around a third found just once. V dropped 2 bases and J dropped 1 base, with 12 bases sitting between them. This CDR3 region has 16 residues. Germline V gene sequence: CDR1 MNHEY, CDR2 SVGEGT. This sequence originates from a human donor in good health (CMV status not recorded). Some clones in this sample may be carry-over from other donors' samples. The gene calls are TRBV6-2 or TRBV6-3 and TRBJ2-1; D possibly corresponds to TRBD1 (6 bases). Sequenced here: cultured CD8+ T cells from PBMCs, sampled from culture after CMV antigen stimulation. The CDR3 coding sequence is TGTGCCAGCAGTTACCCCCAGGGGTTGTCCTACAATGAGCAGTTCTTC. Its protein is CASSYPQGLSYNEQFF.